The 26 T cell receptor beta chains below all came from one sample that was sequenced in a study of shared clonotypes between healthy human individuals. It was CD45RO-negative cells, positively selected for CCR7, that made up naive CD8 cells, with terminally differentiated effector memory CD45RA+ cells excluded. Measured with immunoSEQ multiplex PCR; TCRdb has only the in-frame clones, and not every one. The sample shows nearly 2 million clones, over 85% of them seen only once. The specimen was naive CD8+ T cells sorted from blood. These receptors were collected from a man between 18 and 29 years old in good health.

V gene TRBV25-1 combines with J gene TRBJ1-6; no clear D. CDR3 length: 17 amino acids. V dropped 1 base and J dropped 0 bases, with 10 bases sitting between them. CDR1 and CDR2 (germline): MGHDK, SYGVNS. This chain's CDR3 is CASSEFGTSSYNSPLHF. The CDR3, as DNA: TGTGCCAGCAGTGAATTCGGCACCAGCTCCTATAATTCACCCCTCCACTTT.

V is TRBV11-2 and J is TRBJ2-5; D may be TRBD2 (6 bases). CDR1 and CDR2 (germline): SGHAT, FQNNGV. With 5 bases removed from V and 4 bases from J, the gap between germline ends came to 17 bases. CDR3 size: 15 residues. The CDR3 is CASSVSGGKGETQYF. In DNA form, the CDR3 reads TGTGCCAGCAGCGTTAGCGGAGGCAAAGGAGAGACCCAGTACTTC.

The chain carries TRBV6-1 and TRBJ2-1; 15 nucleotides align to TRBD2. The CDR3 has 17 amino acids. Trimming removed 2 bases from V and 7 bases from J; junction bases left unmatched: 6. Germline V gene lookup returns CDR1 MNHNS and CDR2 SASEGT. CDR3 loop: CASSEPTGLAGGNEQFF. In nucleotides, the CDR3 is TGTGCCAGCAGTGAACCAACCGGACTAGCGGGAGGGAATGAGCAGTTCTTC.

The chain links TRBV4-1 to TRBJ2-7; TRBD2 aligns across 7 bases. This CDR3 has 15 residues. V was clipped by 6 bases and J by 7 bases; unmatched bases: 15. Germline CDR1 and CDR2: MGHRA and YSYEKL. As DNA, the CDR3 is TGCGCCAGCAGTGCCAGCCCAGGGAGGGAATGGGAGCAGTACTTC. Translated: CASSASPGREWEQYF.

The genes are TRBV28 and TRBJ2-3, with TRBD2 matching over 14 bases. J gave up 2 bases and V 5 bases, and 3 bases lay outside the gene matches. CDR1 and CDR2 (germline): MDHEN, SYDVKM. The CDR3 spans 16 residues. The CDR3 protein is CASSGGLAGVTDTQYF. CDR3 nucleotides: TGTGCCAGCAGTGGGGGACTAGCGGGGGTCACAGATACGCAGTATTTT.

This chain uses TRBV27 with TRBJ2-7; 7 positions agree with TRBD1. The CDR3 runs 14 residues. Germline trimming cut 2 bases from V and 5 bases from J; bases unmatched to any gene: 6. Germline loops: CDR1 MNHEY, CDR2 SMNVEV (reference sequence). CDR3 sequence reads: CASSLKAGGHEQYF. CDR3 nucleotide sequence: TGTGCCAGCAGTTTAAAGGCAGGGGGACACGAGCAGTACTTC.

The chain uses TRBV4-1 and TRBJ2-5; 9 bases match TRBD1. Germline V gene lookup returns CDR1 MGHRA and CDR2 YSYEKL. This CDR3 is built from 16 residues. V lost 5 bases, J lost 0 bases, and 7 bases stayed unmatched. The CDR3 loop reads CASSLGTGPYQETQYF. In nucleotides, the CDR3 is TGCGCCAGCAGCTTAGGGACAGGGCCTTACCAAGAGACCCAGTACTTC.

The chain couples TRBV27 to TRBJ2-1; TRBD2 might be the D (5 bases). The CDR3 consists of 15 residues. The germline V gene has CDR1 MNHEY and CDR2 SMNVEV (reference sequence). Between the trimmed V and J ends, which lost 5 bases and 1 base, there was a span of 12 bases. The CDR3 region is CASSETGNSYNEQFF. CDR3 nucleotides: TGTGCCAGCAGTGAGACCGGGAATTCCTACAATGAGCAGTTCTTC.

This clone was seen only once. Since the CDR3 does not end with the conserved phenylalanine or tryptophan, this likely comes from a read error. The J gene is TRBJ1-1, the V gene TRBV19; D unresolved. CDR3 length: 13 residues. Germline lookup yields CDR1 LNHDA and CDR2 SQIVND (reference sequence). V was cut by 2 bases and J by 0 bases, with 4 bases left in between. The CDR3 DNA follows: TGTGCCAGTAGTATAATGGTGAACACTGAAGCTTTCCTT. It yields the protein CASSIMVNTEAFL.

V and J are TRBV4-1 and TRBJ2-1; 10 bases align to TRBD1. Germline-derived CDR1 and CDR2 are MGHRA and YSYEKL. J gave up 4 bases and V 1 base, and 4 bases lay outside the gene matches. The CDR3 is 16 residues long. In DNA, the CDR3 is TGCGCCAGCAGCCAAGTGGGACAGGGGCTTTACAATGAGCAGTTCTTC. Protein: CASSQVGQGLYNEQFF.

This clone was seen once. CDR3: CASRPAGLAGNEQFF. In DNA, the CDR3 is TGCGCCAGCAGACCCGCCGGGCTAGCAGGCAATGAGCAGTTCTTC. The chain employs TRBV4-1 and TRBJ2-1; possible D gene TRBD2, 5 bases. Germline CDR1 is MGHRA and CDR2 is YSYEKL. Trimming left V 6 bases short and J 6 bases short, with 18 bases between. The CDR3 totals 15 residues.

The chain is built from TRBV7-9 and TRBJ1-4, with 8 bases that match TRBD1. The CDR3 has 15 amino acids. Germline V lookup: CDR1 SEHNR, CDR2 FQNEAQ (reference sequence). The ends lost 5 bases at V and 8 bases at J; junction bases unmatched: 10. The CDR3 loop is CASSVWTGQVEKLFF. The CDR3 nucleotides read TGTGCCAGCAGCGTCTGGACAGGGCAAGTAGAAAAACTGTTTTTT.

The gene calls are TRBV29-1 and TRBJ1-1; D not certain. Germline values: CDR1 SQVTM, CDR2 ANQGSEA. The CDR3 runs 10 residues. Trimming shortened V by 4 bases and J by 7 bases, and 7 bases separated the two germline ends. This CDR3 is CSVVTFEAFF. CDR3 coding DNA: TGCAGCGTTGTTACCTTTGAAGCTTTCTTT.

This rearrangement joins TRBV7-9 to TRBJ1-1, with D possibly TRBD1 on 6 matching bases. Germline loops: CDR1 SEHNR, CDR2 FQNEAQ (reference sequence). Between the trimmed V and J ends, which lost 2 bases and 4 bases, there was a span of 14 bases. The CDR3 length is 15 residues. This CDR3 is CASSLQGIIGTEAFF. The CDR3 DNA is TGTGCCAGCAGCTTACAGGGGATTATCGGCACTGAAGCTTTCTTT.

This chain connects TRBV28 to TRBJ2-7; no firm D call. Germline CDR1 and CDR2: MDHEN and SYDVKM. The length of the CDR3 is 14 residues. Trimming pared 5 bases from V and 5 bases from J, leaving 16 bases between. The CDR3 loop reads CASSRGRLEDEQYF. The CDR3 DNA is TGTGCCAGCAGTCGCGGACGTCTAGAGGACGAGCAGTACTTC.

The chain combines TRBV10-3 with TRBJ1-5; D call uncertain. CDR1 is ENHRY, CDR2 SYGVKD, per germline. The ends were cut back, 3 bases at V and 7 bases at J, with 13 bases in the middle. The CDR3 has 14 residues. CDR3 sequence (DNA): TGTGCCATCAGTGACCTAGAGGGCGGGCAGCCCCAGCATTTT. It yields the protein CAISDLEGGQPQHF.

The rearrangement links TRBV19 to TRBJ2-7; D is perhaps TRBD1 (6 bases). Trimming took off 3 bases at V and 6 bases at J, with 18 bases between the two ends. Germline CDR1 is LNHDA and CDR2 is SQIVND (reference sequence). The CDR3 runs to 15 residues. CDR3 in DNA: TGTGCCAGTAGTATCTTAGCCGGACAGTCTTCCGAGCAGTACTTC. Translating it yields CASSILAGQSSEQYF.

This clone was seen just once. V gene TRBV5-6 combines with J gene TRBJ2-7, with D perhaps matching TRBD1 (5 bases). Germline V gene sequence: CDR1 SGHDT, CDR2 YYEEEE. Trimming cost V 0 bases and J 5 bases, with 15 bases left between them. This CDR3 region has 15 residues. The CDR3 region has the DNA TGTGCCAGCAGCTTGGCCGGCAGGGTGTACGACGAGCAGTACTTC. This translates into CASSLAGRVYDEQYF.

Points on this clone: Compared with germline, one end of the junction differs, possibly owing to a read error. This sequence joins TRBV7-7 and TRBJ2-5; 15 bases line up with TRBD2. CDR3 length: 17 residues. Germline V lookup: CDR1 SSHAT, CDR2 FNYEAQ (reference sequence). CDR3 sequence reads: CASSFGLAGGGSETQYF. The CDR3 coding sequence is TGTGCTAGCAGCTTCGGACTAGCGGGAGGGGGTTCTGAGACCCAGTACTTC. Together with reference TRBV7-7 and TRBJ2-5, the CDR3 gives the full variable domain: GAGVSQSPRYKVTKRGQDVTLRCDPISSHATLYWYQQALGQGPEFLTYFNYEAQPDKSGLPSDRFSAERPEGSISTLTIQRTEQRDSAMYRCASSFGLAGGGSETQYFGPGTRLLVL.

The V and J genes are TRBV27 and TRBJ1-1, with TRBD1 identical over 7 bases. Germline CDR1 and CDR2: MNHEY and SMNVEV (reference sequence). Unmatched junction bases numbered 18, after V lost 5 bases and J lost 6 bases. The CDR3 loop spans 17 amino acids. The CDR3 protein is CASSPDRDGFAVPEAFF. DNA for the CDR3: TGTGCCAGCAGTCCCGACAGGGACGGTTTTGCAGTGCCTGAAGCTTTCTTT.

CDR3 coding DNA: TGTGCCAGCAGTGGGGTGGAGGGACAGACCATGAACACTGAAGCTTTCTTT. Translated: CASSGVEGQTMNTEAFF. The rearrangement joins TRBV2 to TRBJ1-1; 7 bases match TRBD1. The CDR3 spans 17 residues. V was clipped by 4 bases and J by 0 bases; unmatched bases: 11. Germline lookup yields CDR1 SNHLY and CDR2 FYNNEI.

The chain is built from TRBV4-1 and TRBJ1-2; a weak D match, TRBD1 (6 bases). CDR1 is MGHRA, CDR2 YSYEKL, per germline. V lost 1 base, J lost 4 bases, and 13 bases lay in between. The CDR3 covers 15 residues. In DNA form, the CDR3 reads TGCGCCAGCAGCCAAGCTCCAGGGGATGGCTATGGCTACACCTTC. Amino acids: CASSQAPGDGYGYTF.

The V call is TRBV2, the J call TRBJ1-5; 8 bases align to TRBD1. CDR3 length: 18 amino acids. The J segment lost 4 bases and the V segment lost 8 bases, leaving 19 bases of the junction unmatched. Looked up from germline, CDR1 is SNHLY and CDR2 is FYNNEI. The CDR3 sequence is CASHPGQDLGTANQPQHF. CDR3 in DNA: TGTGCCAGCCATCCGGGACAGGATCTCGGGACAGCAAATCAGCCCCAGCATTTT.

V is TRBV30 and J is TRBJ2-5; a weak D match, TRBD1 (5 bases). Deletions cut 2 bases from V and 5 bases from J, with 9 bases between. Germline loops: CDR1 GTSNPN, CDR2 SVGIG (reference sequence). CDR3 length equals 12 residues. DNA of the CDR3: TGTGCCTGGAGTCCGAACAGGGAGACCCAGTACTTC. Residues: CAWSPNRETQYF.

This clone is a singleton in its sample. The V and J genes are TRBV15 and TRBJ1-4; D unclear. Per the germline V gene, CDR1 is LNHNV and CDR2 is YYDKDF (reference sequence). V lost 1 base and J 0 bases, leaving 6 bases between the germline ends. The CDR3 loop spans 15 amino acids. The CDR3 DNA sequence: TGTGCCACCAGCAGAGTCTTGTCAACTAATGAAAAACTGTTTTTT. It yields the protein CATSRVLSTNEKLFF.

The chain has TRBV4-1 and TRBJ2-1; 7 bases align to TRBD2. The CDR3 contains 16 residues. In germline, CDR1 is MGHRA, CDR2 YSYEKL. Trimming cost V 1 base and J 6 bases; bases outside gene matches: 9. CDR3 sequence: CASSQGTAVAGNEQFF. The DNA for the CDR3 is TGCGCCAGCAGCCAAGGGACTGCTGTAGCGGGCAATGAGCAGTTCTTC.